Listed below are T cell receptor beta chains from one sample, sequenced in a study of cytomegalovirus exposure and HLA in healthy donors. The table came from immunoSEQ multiplex PCR; TCRdb's copy has only in-frame clones and leaves some out. The table includes about 160,000 clones, around 88% detected once. Sequencing was performed on PBMCs. These receptor sequences come from a woman in her twenties or thirties in good health and CMV-seronegative. CDR3s leave out the opening cysteine and the closing phenylalanine or tryptophan. The D gene is left open where the match is weak.

>TRBV7-9|TRBD1|TRBJ1-1
ASSPTNRGPNTEAF
>TRBV5-1|NA|TRBJ1-1
ASSFGNTEAF
>TRBV28|NA|TRBJ1-2
ASSLKQGYGYT
>TRBV7-6|NA|TRBJ1-5
ASSQAQNQPQH
>TRBV6-5|NA|TRBJ1-1
ASLGGNTEAF
>TRBV28|NA|TRBJ1-5
ASSPIEVNNQPQH
>TRBV10-3|NA|TRBJ2-3
AISDSGPDTQY
>TRBV9|NA|TRBJ2-5
ASSVRGEETQY
>TRBV5-1|NA|TRBJ2-1
ASTLTINEQF
>TRBV29-1|NA|TRBJ2-7
SAQGGTGGPGVYEQY
>TRBV5-4|TRBD1|TRBJ2-2
ASSKQGAGNTGELF
>TRBV18|TRBD1|TRBJ1-5
ASSPTGQVSNQPQH
>TRBV4-1|NA|NA
ASSQGVADEQY
>TRBV19|TRBD2|TRBJ2-3
ASSKGTSGSASNTQY
>TRBV18|NA|TRBJ2-3
ASSELRTDTQY
>TRBV5-4|TRBD1|TRBJ1-6
ASSSGQGFNSPLH
>TRBV2|NA|TRBJ1-4
ASSEWQATNEKLF
>TRBV5-5|TRBD2|TRBJ2-1
ASSSGVPSGRAGDEQF
>TRBV27|TRBD1|TRBJ2-5
ASSLLGQTEETQY
>TRBV15|NA|TRBJ1-1
ATSREEYTEAF
>TRBV18|NA|TRBJ1-2
ASSPDTSWKDGYT
>TRBV2|NA|TRBJ1-2
ASSDAAFNYGYT
>TRBV28|NA|TRBJ1-2
ASSPSLGYT
>TRBV27|NA|TRBJ2-1
ASSLRHDTTYNEQF
>TRBV11-2|NA|TRBJ2-2
ASSGGAGTGELF
>TRBV5-6|TRBD2|TRBJ2-5
ASSLAGSQETQY
>TRBV7-9|TRBD1|TRBJ1-5
ASSLGTGGNQPQH
>TRBV18|TRBD1|TRBJ2-6
ASSPNQGAWGANVLT
>TRBV7-2|NA|TRBJ2-7
ASSLAVLSYEQY
>TRBV30|TRBD1|TRBJ1-1
ALSTGFTEAF
>TRBV28|NA|TRBJ1-3
ASSPAGVSSGNTIY
>TRBV7-6|NA|TRBJ2-3
ASSLLSDTQY
>TRBV4-1|NA|TRBJ1-5
ASSQTDPLGQPQH
>TRBV27|NA|TRBJ1-2
ASALVVGAGNYGYT
>TRBV2|NA|TRBJ2-3
ASRPGPVDTQY
>TRBV29-1|TRBD2|TRBJ2-7
SVSRGGEQY
>TRBV29-1|NA|TRBJ2-7
SVADTTYEQY
>TRBV6-5|TRBD1|TRBJ1-2
ASTPLGDRGPGYT
>TRBV29-1|NA|TRBJ2-1
SVELPKVVNEQF
>TRBV7-8|TRBD1|TRBJ1-6
ASSLATLGQGNSPLH
>TRBV13|NA|TRBJ1-1
ASSLGYGEAF
>TRBV29-1|TRBD1|TRBJ2-7
SVVRGQYEQY
>TRBV6-5|TRBD1|TRBJ1-1
ASTRDRGMNTEAF
>TRBV16|NA|TRBJ2-7
ASSHAGSSYEQY
>TRBV5-1|TRBD1|TRBJ2-7
ASSPRTGSSYEQY
>TRBV4-1|NA|TRBJ2-5
ASRPSTGGEETQY
>TRBV28|TRBD1|TRBJ1-4
ASSFLGGGEKLF
>TRBV7-2|NA|TRBJ1-3
ASSPSQGGRNTIY
>TRBV27|TRBD2|TRBJ2-7
ASSPRTSLSDEQY
>TRBV5-1|NA|TRBJ1-1
ASNLWGINTEAF
>TRBV7-9|TRBD2|TRBJ2-3
ASTSRSGGDTDTQY
>TRBV5-1|TRBD2|TRBJ2-7
ASSLQVAGGSYEQY
>TRBV6-5|NA|TRBJ1-6
ASSYGGLNSPLH
>TRBV15|TRBD2|TRBJ2-1
ATTSGSGAHNEQF
>TRBV7-2|NA|TRBJ2-3
ASSPSTSSTDTQY
>TRBV6-6|TRBD1|TRBJ1-1
ASQGQGGLNTEAF
>TRBV30|TRBD1|TRBJ1-2
AWSVGAGQGAYGYT